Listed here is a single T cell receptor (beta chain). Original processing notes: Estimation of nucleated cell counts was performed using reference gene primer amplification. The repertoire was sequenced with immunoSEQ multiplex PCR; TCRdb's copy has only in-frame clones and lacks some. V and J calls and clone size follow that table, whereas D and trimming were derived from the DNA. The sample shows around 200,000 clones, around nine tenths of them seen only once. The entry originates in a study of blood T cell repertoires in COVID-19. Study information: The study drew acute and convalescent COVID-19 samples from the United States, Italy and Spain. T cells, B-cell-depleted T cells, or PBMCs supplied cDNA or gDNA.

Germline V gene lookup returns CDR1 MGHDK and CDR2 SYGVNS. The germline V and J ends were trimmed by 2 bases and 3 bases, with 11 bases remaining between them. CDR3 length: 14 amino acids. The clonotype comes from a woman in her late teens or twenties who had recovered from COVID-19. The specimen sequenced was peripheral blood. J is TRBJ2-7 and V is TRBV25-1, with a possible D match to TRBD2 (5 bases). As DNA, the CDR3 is TGTGCCAGCAGTGAACACGGGATGGACTACGAGCAGTACTTC. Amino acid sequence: CASSEHGMDYEQYF.